These T cell receptor beta chains were read from a single sample in a study of cytomegalovirus exposure and HLA in healthy donors. Data came from immunoSEQ multiplex PCR; TCRdb stores just in-frame clones and leaves some out. Of about 160,000 clones listed, approximately 80% are singletons. What was sequenced was PBMCs. The receptors originated from a man aged 25-45 years in good health and CMV-seropositive. Each CDR3 is given with its conserved first and last residue. Each record gives: J gene, V gene, clone size, D gene, CDR3 DNA, CDR3 protein. The D gene is left open where the match is weak. Expanded clones are given a class, and other clones once, few, many or no size at all.

TRBJ2-1	TRBV7-9	.	.	TGTGCCAGCAGCTTAGCGGCGGGCAATGAGCAGTTCTTC	CASSLAAGNEQFF
TRBJ1-5	TRBV6-5	.	.	TGTGCCAGCAGTCGACACCATAGCAATCAGCCCCAGCATTTT	CASSRHHSNQPQHF
TRBJ2-3	TRBV19	once	.	TGTGCCAGTGAATCGGGACACACGAGCGCAGATACGCAGTATTTT	CASESGHTSADTQYF
TRBJ1-4	TRBV7-2	.	.	TGTGCCAGCAGCTTAGCGACAGAAGGGTCGGGTGAAAAACTGTTTTTT	CASSLATEGSGEKLFF
TRBJ2-2	TRBV2	.	.	TGTGCCAGTAAGAGGACACAGAACACCGGGGAGCTGTTTTTT	CASKRTQNTGELFF
TRBJ1-1	TRBV7-9	.	.	TGTGCCAGCAGCTTACAGGGCGACATGAACACTGAAGCTTTCTTT	CASSLQGDMNTEAFF
TRBJ2-7	TRBV9	.	.	TGTGCCAGCAGCCCACAAGGACAGAACTACGAGCAGTACTTC	CASSPQGQNYEQYF
TRBJ1-2	TRBV6-5	.	.	TGTGCCAGCAGTTACCGTGGGGGAGGAGCATATGGCTACACCTTC	CASSYRGGGAYGYTF
TRBJ2-7	TRBV9	.	.	TGTGCCAGCAGCGTCACGGACAATGCCTACGAGCAGTACTTC	CASSVTDNAYEQYF
TRBJ1-1	TRBV13	.	.	TGTGCCAGCAGCTTAGAGGACAGAGGGAACACTGAAGCTTTCTTT	CASSLEDRGNTEAFF